This T cell receptor beta chain was captured by sequencing in a study of OX40 agonist ivuxolimab in advanced cancers. This table comes from immunoSEQ multiplex PCR, and its TCRdb copy is limited to in-frame clones, with some not included. The data contain several thousand clones, roughly 80% of them singletons. This clone was observed a handful of times. The CDR3 is 17 residues long. V shed 5 bases, J shed 5 bases, and the junction held 10 bases outside the gene matches. CDR1 is WNHNN and CDR2 is SYGVQD in the germline V gene (reference sequence). The genes are TRBV10-1 and TRBJ1-6; TRBD1 aligns across 9 bases. The clonotype originates from an adult with an advanced solid tumor such as melanoma, head and neck, liver or kidney cancer. The sample in question was CD4+ or CD8+ T cells sorted from blood, obtained in a trial of the OX40 agonist ivuxolimab. The CDR3 loop is CASSIQGAVSHNSPLHF. The CDR3 nucleotides are TGCGCCAGCAGTATACAGGGGGCGGTTTCCCATAATTCACCCCTCCACTTT.